The 10 T cell receptor beta chains in this list originate from one sample, sequenced in a study of CD8 T cells in Susac syndrome. An amount of RNA that ranged from roughly 0.5 to 1 ug was reverse transcribed with random hexamers. TCRdb ran MiXCR on the immunoSEQ multiplex PCR reads and lists one entry per CDR3 protein. The sample contains 100,000 or so distinct CDR3 sequences, roughly 91% of which appear only once. The material sequenced was CD4+ T cells from PBMCs. The receptor source for this set is a human donor in good health.

The chain recombines TRBV4-1 with TRBJ1-3; no clear D gene. The V gene lost 3 bases and the J gene lost 0 bases, with 15 bases spanning the gap. Germline CDR1 is MGHRA and CDR2 is YSYEKL. The CDR3 consists of 17 residues. DNA for the CDR3: TGCGCCAGCAGCCATCCTATTAGTGGTATCTCTGGAAACACCATATATTTT. This gives the protein CASSHPISGISGNTIYF.

The chain has TRBV15 and TRBJ1-1; D ambiguous. This CDR3 region has 16 residues. V lost 0 bases, J lost 7 bases, and 18 bases lay in between. Germline loops: CDR1 LNHNV, CDR2 YYDKDF (reference sequence). CDR3 nucleotides: TGTGCCACCAGCAGAGATAACAGTCGGAACTCACATGAAGCTTTCTTT. This codes for CATSRDNSRNSHEAFF. Using reference TRBV15 and TRBJ1-1 for the parts outside the CDR3, the full variable domain is DAMVIQNPRYQVTQFGKPVTLSCSQTLNHNVMYWYQQKSSQAPKLLFHYYDKDFNNEADTPDNFQSRRPNTSFCFLDIRSPGLGDTAMYLCATSRDNSRNSHEAFFGQGTRLTVV.

This clonotype showed up just once. This sequence joins TRBV5-1 and TRBJ2-1; D could derive from TRBD1 or TRBD2 (5 bases each). Germline V gene lookup returns CDR1 SGHRS and CDR2 YFSETQ. The germline V and J ends were trimmed by 2 bases and 3 bases, with 18 bases remaining between them. This CDR3 has 17 amino acids. This CDR3 reads CASSFATGTAIYNEQFF. DNA of the CDR3: TGCGCCAGCAGCTTCGCGACCGGGACGGCGATCTACAATGAGCAGTTCTTC.

This chain links TRBV7-9 with TRBJ1-2; 10 bases fit TRBD1. The J segment lost 6 bases and the V segment lost 5 bases, leaving 9 bases of the junction unmatched. CDR3 length: 15 residues. Germline V CDR1 and CDR2: SEHNR, FQNEAQ (reference sequence). For the CDR3, the DNA is TGTGCCAGCAGCCCCCCTAGGACAGGGGGAGATGGCTACACCTTC. This translates into CASSPPRTGGDGYTF.

The chain combines TRBV6-1 with TRBJ1-1; D perhaps matches TRBD1 (6 bases). The CDR3 length is 14 residues. Germline CDR1 is MNHNS and CDR2 is SASEGT. Trimming left V 8 bases short and J 1 base short, with 14 bases between. CDR3 sequence (DNA): TGTGCCAGCCCCCCGGACAGTTCGAACACTGAAGCTTTCTTT. Its protein product is CASPPDSSNTEAFF.

This sequence joins TRBV3-1 and TRBJ2-5, with 12 bases identical to TRBD2. This CDR3 is built from 16 residues. V was clipped by 1 base and J by 5 bases; unmatched bases: 5. The germline V gene encodes CDR1 LGHDT and CDR2 YNNKEL (reference sequence). CDR3 amino acids: CASSQVLAGGRETQYF. DNA for the CDR3: TGTGCCAGCAGCCAAGTACTAGCGGGAGGCCGGGAGACCCAGTACTTC.

The chain combines TRBV7-3 with TRBJ2-3; 9 positions agree with TRBD1. The CDR3 runs 15 residues. V lost 6 bases and J lost 5; bases outside the gene matches: 9. In germline, CDR1 is SGHTA, CDR2 FQGTGA. Here the CDR3 reads CASSQTGGSRDTQYF. DNA of the CDR3: TGTGCCAGCAGTCAGACAGGGGGATCTAGAGATACGCAGTATTTT.

This clonotype was seen a single time. The chain has TRBV10-3 and TRBJ2-7; a weak D match, TRBD1 (6 bases). Germline V CDR1 and CDR2: ENHRY, SYGVKD. This CDR3 has 15 amino acids. Trimming took off 10 bases at V and 6 bases at J, with 25 bases between the two ends. The CDR3 sequence: CATHPPGQGILEQYF. The CDR3 nucleotides are TGTGCCACCCACCCACCAGGGCAGGGGATCCTCGAGCAGTACTTC.

This sequence joins TRBV4-3 and TRBJ2-7; unclear D gene. The V gene lost 6 bases and the J gene lost 5 bases, with 20 bases spanning the gap. Germline V lookup: CDR1 LGHNA, CDR2 YSLEER. This CDR3 is built from 15 residues. The CDR3 here is CASSPSRTNPDEQYF. The CDR3 DNA sequence: TGCGCCAGCAGTCCATCCCGTACTAACCCTGACGAGCAGTACTTC.

V and J are TRBV5-4 and TRBJ2-3, with TRBD2 matching over 8 bases. CDR1 is SGHNT and CDR2 is YYREEE in the germline V gene (reference sequence). The trim removed 4 bases at V and 1 base at J, leaving 2 bases unmatched. The CDR3 contains 14 residues. The CDR3 DNA is TGTGCCAGCAGCCTGACTAGCGGCACAGATACGCAGTATTTT. Protein: CASSLTSGTDTQYF.